This T cell receptor (beta chain) was captured by sequencing in a study of T cell repertoires in aging, cancer and after chemotherapy. As for the study in general: Patients with chronic lymphocytic leukemia were sampled before and after fludarabine- or bendamustine-based chemotherapy. Study-level findings and limits: Across the chemotherapy interval, each cancer cohort showed higher median generation probability, suggesting thymic rebound.

CDR1 is SQVTM, CDR2 ANQGSEA, per germline. V dropped 6 bases and J dropped 5; count of bases not matched to a gene: 8. This CDR3 region has 13 residues. Multiplex touch-down PCR with TRB-A/B primers amplified rearranged V-D-J TRB sequences. TCRdb ran MiXCR on the multiplex PCR reads and lists one entry per CDR3 protein. Of about 6,000 distinct CDR3 sequences listed, 38% are singletons. Amplification of TCR beta used genomic DNA extracted from peripheral blood. This clonotype is judged medium-sized. What it binds is not known. The origin of this receptor is a human donor with a blood cancer. V usage is TRBV29-1 and J usage is TRBJ2-7; 9 bases match TRBD1. The sample taken for sequencing was blood. This CDR3 is CSVWTGVVNEQYF. The DNA for the CDR3 is TGCAGCGTCTGGACAGGGGTCGTCAACGAGCAGTACTTC.